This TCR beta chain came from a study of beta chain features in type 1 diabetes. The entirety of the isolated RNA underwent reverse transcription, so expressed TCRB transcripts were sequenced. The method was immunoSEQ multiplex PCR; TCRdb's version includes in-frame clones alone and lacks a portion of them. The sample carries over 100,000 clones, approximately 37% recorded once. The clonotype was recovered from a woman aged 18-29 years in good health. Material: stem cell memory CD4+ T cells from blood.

Here the CDR3 DNA reads TGTGCCAGCCGCGTTCGACCTAGCGCGGCCTACGAGCAGTACTTC. Translating gives CASRVRPSAAYEQYF. This chain uses TRBV28 with TRBJ2-7; perhaps TRBD2 as D (6 bases). Trimming pared 8 bases from V and 2 bases from J, leaving 19 bases between. This CDR3 comprises 15 residues. Germline loops: CDR1 MDHEN, CDR2 SYDVKM. Drawing the rest from reference TRBV28 and TRBJ2-7, the complete variable domain is DVKVTQSSRYLVKRTGEKVFLECVQDMDHENMFWYRQDPGLGLRLIYFSYDVKMKEKGDIPEGYSVSREKKERFSLILESASTNQTSMYLCASRVRPSAAYEQYFGPGTRLTVT.